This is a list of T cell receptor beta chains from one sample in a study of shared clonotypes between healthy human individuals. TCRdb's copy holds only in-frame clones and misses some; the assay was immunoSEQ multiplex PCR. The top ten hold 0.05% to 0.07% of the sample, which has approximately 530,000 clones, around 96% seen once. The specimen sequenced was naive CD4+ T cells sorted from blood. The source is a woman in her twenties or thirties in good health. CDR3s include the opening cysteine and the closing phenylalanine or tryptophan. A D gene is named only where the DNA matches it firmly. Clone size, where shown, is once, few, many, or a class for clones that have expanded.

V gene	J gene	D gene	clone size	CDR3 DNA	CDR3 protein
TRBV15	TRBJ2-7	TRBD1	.	TGTGCCACCAGCAGAGTGGGACAGGGGACCAAAAGCTCCTACGAGCAGTACTTC	CATSRVGQGTKSSYEQYF
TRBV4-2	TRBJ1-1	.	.	TGTGCCAGCAGCCGGCAGGGAAAGAACACTGAAGCTTTCTTT	CASSRQGKNTEAFF
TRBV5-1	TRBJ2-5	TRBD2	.	TGCGCCAGCAGCTACCCCTCAAGGGGAGGGGAGACCCAGTACTTC	CASSYPSRGGETQYF
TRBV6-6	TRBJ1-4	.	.	TGTGCCAGCAGTTACAGGGAGGCCCGGGAAAAACTGTTTTTT	CASSYREAREKLFF
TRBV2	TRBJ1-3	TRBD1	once	TGTGCCAGCAGTCGGGACAGGGCTGGAAACACCATATATTTT	CASSRDRAGNTIYF
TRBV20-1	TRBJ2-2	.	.	TGCAGTGCCAGACAGTCCGGGGAGCTGTTTTTT	CSARQSGELFF
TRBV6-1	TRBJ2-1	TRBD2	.	TGTGCCAGCAGTGAGGGCCTAGCGGGCCAGCAGTTCTTC	CASSEGLAGQQFF
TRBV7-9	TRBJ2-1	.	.	TGTGCCAGCAGCGCCGTTGGGGGAAGGCCGTTCTTC	CASSAVGGRPFF
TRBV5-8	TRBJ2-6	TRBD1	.	TGTGCCAGCAGCTTGGTGGGACAGGGCTCCTCTGGGGCCAACGTCCTGACTTTC	CASSLVGQGSSGANVLTF
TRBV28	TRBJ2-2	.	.	TGTGCCAGCAGTTTCCCCCCACAGGGTATAACCGGGGAGCTGTTTTTT	CASSFPPQGITGELFF
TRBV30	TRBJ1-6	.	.	TGTGCCTGGGCACGGGGGCCTCGAAGTTCACCCCTCCACTTT	CAWARGPRSSPLHF
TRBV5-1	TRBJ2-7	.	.	TGCGCCAGCAGCTTTAGGGGTGGCTACGAGCAGTACTTC	CASSFRGGYEQYF
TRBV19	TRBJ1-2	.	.	TGTGCCAGTAGTATGAACGGAAACTATGGCTACACCTTC	CASSMNGNYGYTF
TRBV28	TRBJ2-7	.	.	TGTGCCAGCAGCTCCCCCGCGGCAGACGGCTACGAGCAGTACTTC	CASSSPAADGYEQYF
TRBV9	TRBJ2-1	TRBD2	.	TGTGCCAGCAGCGTAGAACTAGCGGGAGGCCATGAGCAGTTCTTC	CASSVELAGGHEQFF
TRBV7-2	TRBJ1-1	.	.	TGTGCCAGCAGCTTAGGGGGAAAGAACACTGAAGCTTTCTTT	CASSLGGKNTEAFF
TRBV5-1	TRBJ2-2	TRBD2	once	TGCGCCAGCAGCTTGGCCGGGACTAGCGGGAGGACGGGAACCGGGGAGCTGTTTTTT	CASSLAGTSGRTGTGELFF
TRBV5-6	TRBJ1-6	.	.	TGTGCCAGCAGCTCAGGACACCCCTCACCCCTCCACTTT	CASSSGHPSPLHF
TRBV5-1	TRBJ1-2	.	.	TGCGCCAGCCGCGGGGGAGACTATGGCTACACCTTC	CASRGGDYGYTF
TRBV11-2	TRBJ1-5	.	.	TGTGCCAGCAGTCTACAGGGAAACAATCAGCCCCAGCATTTT	CASSLQGNNQPQHF
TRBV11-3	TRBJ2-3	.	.	TGTGCCAGCAGCTTAGGCGGACGGCGCAAGCAGAATACGCAGTATTTT	CASSLGGRRKQNTQYF
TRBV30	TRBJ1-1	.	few	TGTGCCTGGAGTGTTGGTAGGTGGGACACTGAAGCTTTCTTT	CAWSVGRWDTEAFF
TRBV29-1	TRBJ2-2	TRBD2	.	TGCAGCGTTGCGGGACTCTCTAGCGGCTACACCGGGGAGCTGTTTTTT	CSVAGLSSGYTGELFF
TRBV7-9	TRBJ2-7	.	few	TGTGCCAGCAGTCGTACCTACGAGCAGTACTTC	CASSRTYEQYF
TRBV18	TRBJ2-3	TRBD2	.	TGTGCCAGCTCCATAGGGGAGGGCTCCACAGATACGCAGTATTTT	CASSIGEGSTDTQYF
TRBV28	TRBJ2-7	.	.	TGTGCCAGCAGTCTCCCCGGGGACATCTACGAGCAGTACTTC	CASSLPGDIYEQYF
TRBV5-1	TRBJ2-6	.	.	TGCGCCAGCAGGGCCAGGGAAACTGGGGCCAACGTCCTGACTTTC	CASRARETGANVLTF
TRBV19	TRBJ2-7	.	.	TGTGCCAGTAGTATATCAGCGAGCTTTTCCTACGAGCAGTACTTC	CASSISASFSYEQYF